This T cell receptor beta chain stems from a study of blood T cell repertoires in COVID-19. Turning to the study itself: Sites in the United States, Italy and Spain provided acute and convalescent COVID-19 samples.

Profiling relied on immunoSEQ multiplex PCR, and the TCRdb table lists in-frame clones only, not all of them. This sample yields 250,000 to 300,000 clones, of which roughly 84% are seen a single time; about 3.4% belongs to the top ten. The sequence was obtained from a woman aged 18 to 35 with acute or convalescent COVID-19. The specimen sequenced was peripheral blood.

Here the CDR3 reads CASTPFGLAGGGEQFF. The CDR3, as DNA: TGTGCCAGCACCCCCTTTGGACTAGCGGGAGGGGGGGAGCAGTTCTTC. The chain uses TRBV6-2 or TRBV6-3 and TRBJ2-1; 15 bases map to TRBD2. Per germline, CDR1 MNHEY and CDR2 SVGEGT. Trimming cost V 7 bases and J 10 bases; bases outside gene matches: 11. The CDR3 has 16 residues.